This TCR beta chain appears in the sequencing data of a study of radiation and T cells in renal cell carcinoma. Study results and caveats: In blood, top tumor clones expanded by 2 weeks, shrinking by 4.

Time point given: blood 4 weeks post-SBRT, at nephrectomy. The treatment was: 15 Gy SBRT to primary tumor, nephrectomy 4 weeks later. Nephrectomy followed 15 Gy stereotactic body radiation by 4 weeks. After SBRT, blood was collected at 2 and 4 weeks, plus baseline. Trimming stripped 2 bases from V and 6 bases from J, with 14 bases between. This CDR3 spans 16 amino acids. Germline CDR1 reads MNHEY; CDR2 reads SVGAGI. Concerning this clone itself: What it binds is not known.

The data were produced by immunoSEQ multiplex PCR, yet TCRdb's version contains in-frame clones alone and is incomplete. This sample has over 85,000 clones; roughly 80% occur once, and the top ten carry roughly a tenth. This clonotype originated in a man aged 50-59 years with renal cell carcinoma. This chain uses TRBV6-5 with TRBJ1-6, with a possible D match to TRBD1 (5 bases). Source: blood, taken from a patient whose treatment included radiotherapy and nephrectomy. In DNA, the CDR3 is TGTGCCAGCAGTTACCAAACCGGGGCCTCTAATTCACCCCTCCACTTT. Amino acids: CASSYQTGASNSPLHF.